These 14 T cell receptor beta chains were sequenced from one sample in a study of PD-1 blockade in classical Hodgkin lymphoma. The protocol was immunoSEQ multiplex PCR, while the TCRdb copy is restricted to in-frame clones and leaves out a portion. The table records about 29,000 clones, around 70% of them present only once. Exposure to brentuximab vedotin varied, and each patient had relapsed following autologous stem cell transplantation. Sequencing used peripheral blood mononuclear cells (PBMCs), obtained before the second cycle of nivolumab. Receptor source: a human donor with classical Hodgkin lymphoma.

In its sample, this clone was seen once. The V call is TRBV6-5, the J call TRBJ2-7; 8 nucleotides agree with TRBD2. CDR3 length: 13 residues. V shed 7 bases and J 2 bases; nucleotides not matched to a gene: 4. The germline V gene has CDR1 MNHEY and CDR2 SVGAGI. The CDR3 region has the DNA TGTGCCAGCAAACGGGGGGGGCCCTACGAGCAGTACTTC. It is translated as CASKRGGPYEQYF.

This CDR3 is CASSEAMAGLTEKLFF. The CDR3 DNA sequence: TGTGCCAGCAGTGAAGCGATGGCAGGACTAACGGAAAAACTGTTTTTT. The chain combines TRBV6-1 with TRBJ1-4, with D unresolved. The CDR3 is 16 amino acids. Germline V CDR1 and CDR2: MNHNS, SASEGT. Deletions cut 0 bases from V and 8 bases from J, with 16 bases between.

This clone occurred once. V gene TRBV30 combines with J gene TRBJ1-1; no firm D call. The CDR3 sequence is 14 residues long. Trimming stripped 0 bases from V and 1 base from J, with 9 bases between. The germline V gene encodes CDR1 GTSNPN and CDR2 SVGIG (reference sequence). CDR3 DNA sequence: TGTGCCTGGAGTGTTGACGGGAGGAACACTGAAGCTTTCTTT. Translation gives CAWSVDGRNTEAFF.

This clone is labeled medium-sized. The J gene is TRBJ2-4, the V gene TRBV19; TRBD1 matches 8 bases. Germline-derived CDR1 and CDR2 are LNHDA and SQIVND (reference sequence). Trimming took 6 bases from V and 0 from J; bases not matched to a gene: 4. This CDR3 has 15 amino acids. CDR3 region: CASSRTGIAKNIQYF. The CDR3 nucleotides read TGTGCCAGTAGCCGGACAGGGATAGCCAAAAACATTCAGTACTTC.

By sample fraction, this clone is medium-sized. Here the CDR3 reads CASSSLDRDYEQYF. In DNA, the CDR3 is TGTGCCAGCAGTTCGCTGGACAGGGACTACGAGCAGTACTTC. V gene TRBV27 combines with J gene TRBJ2-7, with TRBD1 identical over 8 bases. With 4 bases clipped from V and 3 bases from J, the junction kept 5 bases outside the gene matches. Germline V lookup: CDR1 MNHEY, CDR2 SMNVEV (reference sequence). There are 14 residues in the CDR3.

This clone was picked up a small number of times. The chain is built from TRBV7-8 and TRBJ2-3; no firm D call. This CDR3 is built from 12 residues. Trimming pared 5 bases from V and 2 bases from J, leaving 5 bases between. The germline gives CDR1 SGHVS, CDR2 FQNEAQ. The CDR3 spells CASSRPTDTQYF. The CDR3 DNA reads as TGTGCCAGCAGCCGCCCCACAGATACGCAGTATTTT. The full variable domain, rest sourced from reference TRBV7-8 and TRBJ2-3, is GAGVSQSPRYKVAKRGQDVALRCDPISGHVSLFWYQQALGQGPEFLTYFQNEAQLDKSGLPSDRFFAERPEGSVSTLKIQRTQQEDSAVYLCASSRPTDTQYFGPGTRLTVL.

The chain links TRBV21-1 to TRBJ1-5. TRBV21-1 represents a pseudogene. The CDR3 spans 17 residues. The CDR3 nucleotides are TGTGCCAGCGGCAGGTGGAGAGGACGGTATAGCAATCAGCCCCAGCATTTT. Protein: CASGRWRGRYSNQPQHF.

The chain uses TRBV18 and TRBJ2-5; D gene ambiguous. The CDR3 runs to 14 residues. V was pared by 2 bases and J by 1 base, with 8 bases between. From germline, CDR1 is KGHSH and CDR2 LQKENI. The CDR3 DNA follows: TGTGCCAGCTCACCAAACCCCTTCCAAGAGACCCAGTACTTC. Residues: CASSPNPFQETQYF. The variable domain in full, completed from reference TRBV18 and TRBJ2-5, reads NAGVMQNPRHLVRRRGQEARLRCSPMKGHSHVYWYRQLPEEGLKFMVYLQKENIIDESGMPKERFSAEFPKEGPSILRIQQVVRGDSAAYFCASSPNPFQETQYFGPGTRLLVL.

V is TRBV6-1 and J is TRBJ1-5, with D possibly being TRBD1 (5 bases). CDR1 and CDR2 from the germline V gene are MNHNS and SASEGT. This CDR3 region has 15 residues. Deletions cut 6 bases from V and 10 bases from J, with 22 bases between. CDR3 nucleotides: TGTGCCAGCAGCCTGGGACCGTTAGTGGAGGGTCCCCAGCATTTT. Its translation: CASSLGPLVEGPQHF.

This rearrangement joins TRBV29-1 to TRBJ1-2, with D possibly TRBD1 on 6 matching bases. Germline V lookup: CDR1 SQVTM, CDR2 ANQGSEA. V lost 3 bases and J 5 bases, leaving 22 bases between the germline ends. This CDR3 contains 16 residues. The DNA of the CDR3 is TGCAGCGTTGATATCATGTCGGGGGCCGGGGGGTATGGCTACACCTTC. Translated, it gives CSVDIMSGAGGYGYTF.

The chain carries TRBV11-2 and TRBJ1-2, with D hard to call. The CDR3 has 14 residues. Trimming removed 5 bases from V and 4 bases from J, with 14 bases in between. Germline V gene data show CDR1 as SGHAT and CDR2 as FQNNGV. The CDR3 spells CASSPSGSFYGYTF. CDR3 bases: TGTGCCAGCAGCCCGTCCGGGTCATTCTATGGCTACACCTTC.

J is TRBJ1-2 and V is TRBV13; D is uncertain. This CDR3 spans 15 amino acids. In germline, CDR1 is PRHDT, CDR2 FYEKMQ (reference sequence). Trimming removed 0 bases at V and 0 bases at J, with 8 bases between. The CDR3 loop reads CASSLGQRANYGYTF. The CDR3 DNA reads as TGTGCCAGCAGCTTAGGCCAGAGGGCTAACTATGGCTACACCTTC.

The CDR3 reads CASSYSWQLGDTQYF. CDR3 nucleotides: TGTGCCAGCAGTTACTCCTGGCAGTTGGGAGATACGCAGTATTTT. The gene calls are TRBV6-5 and TRBJ2-3; D unclear. V was shortened by 0 bases and J by 5 bases, with 12 bases between the two germline ends. The CDR3 covers 15 residues. Germline CDR1 reads MNHEY; CDR2 reads SVGAGI.

This clone was detected once. The chain uses TRBV5-1 and TRBJ2-7, with TRBD2 as a possible D gene (5 bases). The CDR3 runs to 16 residues. The germline V and J ends were trimmed by 4 bases and 4 bases, with 21 bases remaining between them. Germline V CDR1 and CDR2: SGHRS, YFSETQ. Written as DNA, the CDR3 is TGCGCCAGCAGCCACTCCGGGCGCGGGTCGGGGTACGAGCAGTACTTC. It yields the protein CASSHSGRGSGYEQYF.